This T cell receptor beta chain was sequenced during a study of blood T cells in healthy people across ages. Each sample gave at least 7 million isolated PBMCs. Findings and limits, study-wide: Per million T cells, TCR beta diversity dropped roughly linearly as age increased. Using unsorted PBMCs precluded a conclusive naive versus antigen-experienced comparison. Compared with aged donors, long-lived donors showed fewer expanded clones, suggesting selection.

For the second PCR, which ran for about 6 to 11 cycles, a sample-barcoded 5' primer and a J-beta primer mix were used. MiXCR, applied by TCRdb to the 5' RACE reads, yields one record per CDR3 protein. The profile covers roughly 1.5 million distinct CDR3 sequences, with roughly two fifths appearing a single time and around 4% taken by the ten largest. V was trimmed by 4 bases and J by 10 bases, leaving 17 bases between them. The germline V gene has CDR1 LNHNV and CDR2 YYDKDF (reference sequence). The CDR3 runs 14 residues. As regards this clonotype: Antigen: not known.

Sequenced sample: blood. V and J are TRBV15 and TRBJ2-1; D tentatively fits TRBD1 or TRBD2 (5 bases each). The clonotype originates from a young woman in good health. CDR3 amino acids: CATSTGDASGEQFF. Here the CDR3 DNA reads TGTGCCACCAGCACTGGGGACGCCTCCGGAGAGCAGTTCTTC.